This entry features one T cell receptor beta chain sequence. These data originate in a study of blood T cell repertoires in COVID-19. Study context: PBMCs, B-cell-depleted T cells, or T cells were the source of the cDNA or gDNA that made up the material.

Generated by immunoSEQ multiplex PCR, the TCRdb table keeps only in-frame clones and is missing some. The sample carries 95,000 to 150,000 clones, 79% recorded once. Sequenced material: peripheral blood. The clonotype originates from a woman at least 80 years old with acute or convalescent COVID-19.

In DNA, the CDR3 is TGCGCCAGCAGCTTGGAGGTCAGCGGAGCCAGAAATGGCTACACCTTC. Encoded protein: CASSLEVSGARNGYTF. The V call is TRBV5-1, the J call TRBJ1-2; no definite D call. V lost 0 bases, J lost 6 bases, and 18 bases lay in between. From germline, CDR1 is SGHRS and CDR2 YFSETQ. The CDR3 is 16 residues long.